These T cell receptor beta chains were read from a single sample in a study of memory B cells and T cells in multiple sclerosis. What these receptors recognize is not known. The repertoire was sequenced with immunoSEQ multiplex PCR; TCRdb's copy has only in-frame clones and lacks some. The sample carries under 50,000 clones, over 70% recorded once. Sample: PBMCs from blood kept in culture. These receptors came from a human donor with multiple sclerosis. CDR3s include the opening cysteine and the closing phenylalanine or tryptophan. A D gene is named only where the DNA matches it firmly. Rows may omit the clone size; those that give it use once, few, many or a size class.

>TRBV15|TRBJ2-5|.|.
CATSRDIGTPQETQYF
TGTGCCACCAGCAGAGACATCGGGACTCCTCAAGAGACCCAGTACTTC
>TRBV6-5|TRBJ1-1|TRBD1|.
CASRQGVRTTEAFF
TGTGCCAGCAGACAGGGGGTGAGAACCACTGAAGCTTTCTTT
>TRBV7-8|TRBJ1-2|.|.
CASSLAEYSVHGYTF
TGTGCCAGCAGCTTAGCGGAGTATTCGGTTCATGGCTACACCTTC
>TRBV6-5|TRBJ1-1|TRBD1|.
CASSNRDRDTEAFF
TGTGCCAGCAGTAACCGGGACAGGGACACTGAAGCTTTCTTT
>TRBV9|TRBJ2-1|TRBD1|once
CASSSLTGADEQFF
TGTGCCAGCAGCTCCTTGACAGGGGCGGATGAGCAGTTCTTC
>TRBV10-1|TRBJ1-1|.|.
CASSSAGDGSEAFF
TGCGCCAGCAGTTCGGCTGGGGACGGCTCTGAAGCTTTCTTT
>TRBV19|TRBJ1-5|.|.
CASSIDPPSGSNQPQHF
TGTGCCAGTAGTATAGATCCCCCCTCCGGTAGCAATCAGCCCCAGCATTTT
>TRBV28|TRBJ2-5|.|.
CASGLGEEEAQYF
TGTGCCAGCGGGTTGGGAGAGGAAGAGGCCCAGTACTTC
>TRBV6-4|TRBJ1-2|.|.
CASSDGGNYGYTF
TGTGCCAGCAGTGATGGGGGTAACTATGGCTACACCTTC
>TRBV19|TRBJ1-2|.|.
CASSMEGTTPGYGYTF
TGTGCCAGTAGTATGGAGGGGACAACCCCCGGCTATGGCTACACCTTC
>TRBV2|TRBJ2-5|.|once
CASGGLMGNQETQYF
TGTGCCAGCGGGGGGTTGATGGGGAACCAAGAGACCCAGTACTTC
>TRBV5-1|TRBJ2-3|.|.
CASSLEGYYTDTQYF
TGCGCCAGCAGCTTGGAGGGCTATTACACAGATACGCAGTATTTT
>TRBV18|TRBJ1-1|TRBD1|once
CASSPQFGGQAVTEAFF
TGTGCCAGCTCACCTCAATTTGGGGGACAGGCGGTTACTGAAGCTTTCTTT
>TRBV2|TRBJ1-6|.|.
CASSEGGLDNSPLHF
TGTGCCAGCAGTGAAGGAGGGCTGGATAATTCACCCCTCCACTTT
>TRBV5-1|TRBJ1-3|.|.
CASSRTPDSGNTIYF
TGCGCCAGCAGCCGTACCCCCGACTCTGGAAACACCATATATTTT
>TRBV6-1|TRBJ1-2|TRBD1|.
CASSDLGAGGSYGYTF
TGTGCCAGCAGTGATTTAGGGGCAGGGGGAAGCTATGGCTACACCTTC
>TRBV4-2|TRBJ2-2|.|.
CASSYTANTGELFF
TGTGCCAGCAGCTACACAGCGAACACCGGGGAGCTGTTTTTT
>TRBV15|TRBJ2-5|.|.
CAASRERVQETQYF
TGTGCCGCCAGCAGAGAGCGGGTCCAAGAGACCCAGTACTTC
>TRBV6-1|TRBJ2-7|.|.
CASSAGPTYEQYF
TGTGCCAGCAGTGCGGGGCCCACCTACGAGCAGTACTTC
>TRBV7-2|TRBJ2-7|TRBD1|.
CASSSGTGAAYEQYF
TGTGCCAGCAGCTCCGGGACAGGGGCGGCCTACGAGCAGTACTTC
>TRBV27|TRBJ2-7|.|.
CASSYVGDRFTYEQYF
TGTGCCAGCAGTTACGTCGGCGATCGGTTCACTTACGAGCAGTACTTC
>TRBV30|TRBJ1-5|.|.
CAWMDDAFGPQHF
TGTGCCTGGATGGACGACGCATTCGGGCCCCAGCATTTT
>TRBV19|TRBJ1-2|.|.
CASSENRVRGYTF
TGTGCCAGTAGTGAAAACAGGGTACGTGGCTACACCTTC
>TRBV2|TRBJ2-2|.|.
CASSEFRDDTGELFF
TGTGCCAGCAGTGAATTCAGGGATGACACCGGGGAGCTGTTTTTT
>TRBV28|TRBJ1-1|.|few
CASSLWNTEAFF
TGTGCCAGCAGTTTGTGGAACACTGAAGCTTTCTTT
>TRBV29-1|TRBJ1-1|.|.
CSVERNTEAFF
TGCAGCGTTGAAAGGAACACTGAAGCTTTCTTT
>TRBV6-5|TRBJ2-3|.|.
CASGQTAYSDTQYF
TGTGCCAGCGGTCAAACAGCCTACTCAGATACGCAGTATTTT
>TRBV28|TRBJ1-1|.|.
CASSQYLTENTEAFF
TGTGCCAGCAGTCAATATTTAACAGAGAACACTGAAGCTTTCTTT
>TRBV5-1|TRBJ2-2|.|.
CASSFNRGSRGELFF
TGCGCCAGCAGCTTTAATAGGGGATCTCGTGGGGAGCTGTTTTTT
>TRBV18|TRBJ2-2|.|.
CASSPQGPNTGELFF
TGTGCCAGCTCACCACAGGGCCCGAACACCGGGGAGCTGTTTTTT
>TRBV4-3|TRBJ2-7|TRBD1|.
CASSHTGTGLYEQYF
TGCGCCAGCAGCCACACCGGGACAGGATTATACGAGCAGTACTTC
>TRBV5-1|TRBJ1-4|.|.
CASSLGEINEKLFF
TGCGCCAGCAGCTTGGGTGAGATTAATGAAAAACTGTTTTTT
>TRBV4-3|TRBJ1-2|.|few
CASSRGTGSTTF
TGCGCCAGCAGCCGCGGAACAGGCTCCACGACCTTC
>TRBV6-4|TRBJ2-1|.|.
CASSDLGRYNEQFF
TGTGCCAGCAGTGACTTGGGCAGATACAATGAGCAGTTCTTC
>TRBV10-3|TRBJ2-5|.|.
CAISDGVAETQYF
TGTGCCATCAGTGATGGGGTGGCAGAGACCCAGTACTTC
>TRBV14|TRBJ1-2|TRBD1|.
CASSQPGGGGYTF
TGTGCCAGCAGCCAACCAGGGGGGGGTGGCTACACCTTC
>TRBV11-3|TRBJ2-5|.|.
CASSLYVEETQYF
TGTGCCAGCAGCTTATACGTGGAAGAGACCCAGTACTTC
>TRBV6-5|TRBJ2-7|TRBD1|.
CASSYYPGTGPEQYF
TGTGCCAGCAGTTACTATCCGGGGACAGGGCCCGAGCAGTACTTC
>TRBV4-3|TRBJ1-4|TRBD1|.
CASSRVPGQGASGNEKLFF
TGCGCCAGCAGCCGGGTCCCCGGACAGGGGGCATCGGGTAATGAAAAACTGTTTTTT
>TRBV27|TRBJ1-2|.|.
CASRVGINYGYTF
TGTGCCAGCAGGGTCGGAATTAACTATGGCTACACCTTC
>TRBV2|TRBJ1-1|.|.
CASNFAGVMNTEAFF
TGTGCCAGCAACTTTGCGGGCGTCATGAACACTGAAGCTTTCTTT
>TRBV7-2|TRBJ2-3|TRBD2|once
CASQLPGGPPDTQYF
TGTGCCAGTCAGCTTCCGGGGGGGCCCCCAGATACGCAGTATTTT
>TRBV7-9|TRBJ2-1|TRBD1|.
CASSFGQGAAYNEQFF
TGTGCCAGCAGCTTCGGACAGGGGGCGGCCTACAATGAGCAGTTCTTC
>TRBV5-8|TRBJ1-5|TRBD1|.
CASSLRTGFGNQPQHF
TGTGCCAGCAGCTTAAGGACAGGGTTTGGGAATCAGCCCCAGCATTTT
>TRBV7-2|TRBJ1-5|.|.
CASSLAGGPYQPQHF
TGTGCCAGCAGCTTAGCGGGGGGGCCTTATCAGCCCCAGCATTTT
>TRBV5-6|TRBJ2-7|.|once
CASGNPNRLGQQYF
TGTGCCAGCGGCAACCCCAACAGACTGGGGCAGCAGTACTTC
>TRBV11-2|TRBJ1-6|.|.
CASSLAQADNSPLHF
TGTGCCAGCAGCTTAGCACAGGCCGATAATTCACCCCTCCACTTT